Each of the 6 T cell receptor beta chains below was sequenced from the same sample in a study of blood T cell repertoires in COVID-19. TCRdb keeps only in-frame clones here, not all; method: immunoSEQ multiplex PCR. This table holds fewer than 400,000 clones, 85% found once. Sequenced: peripheral blood. The source of these receptors is a woman under 30 with acute or convalescent COVID-19.

The rearrangement joins TRBV6-4 to TRBJ1-2; D unclear. This CDR3 has 14 amino acids. CDR1 MRHNA and CDR2 SNTAGT come from the germline V gene. Trimming shortened V by 5 bases and J by 0 bases, and 10 bases separated the two germline ends. This chain's CDR3 is CASSPGETNYGYTF. In DNA form, the CDR3 reads TGTGCCAGCAGTCCCGGAGAAACTAACTATGGCTACACCTTC.

This chain connects TRBV9 to TRBJ1-1; D gene unclear. Trimming removed 4 bases at V and 3 bases at J, with 10 bases between. Germline V gene data show CDR1 as SGDLS and CDR2 as YYNGEE. This CDR3 is 13 amino acids long. CDR3 DNA: TGTGCCAGCAGCTTACGATCGGACACTGAAGCTTTCTTT. It specifies CASSLRSDTEAFF.

This clone was recorded only once. The chain links TRBV28 to TRBJ2-3, with 8 positions matching TRBD1. Trimming took 5 bases from V and 0 from J; bases not matched to a gene: 13. CDR1 is MDHEN, CDR2 SYDVKM, per germline. This CDR3 contains 18 residues. For the CDR3, the DNA is TGTGCCAGCAGTCAGCTACCGGGACAGGCCGCTAGCACAGATACGCAGTATTTT. Translating it yields CASSQLPGQAASTDTQYF.

This clone was seen only once. The rearrangement joins TRBV28 to TRBJ1-2; TRBD1 might be the D (5 bases). Germline V gives CDR1 MDHEN, CDR2 SYDVKM. This CDR3 is 14 amino acids long. Trimming took off 5 bases at V and 3 bases at J, with 13 bases between the two ends. CDR3: CASSTGGVHYGYTF. Written as DNA, the CDR3 is TGTGCCAGCAGTACCGGGGGGGTTCACTATGGCTACACCTTC.

V is TRBV7-9 and J is TRBJ2-3, with D unclear. CDR1 and CDR2 from the germline V gene are SEHNR and FQNEAQ (reference sequence). The CDR3 is made up of 17 amino acids. Trimming took off 3 bases at V and 1 base at J, with 17 bases between the two ends. In DNA form, the CDR3 reads TGTGCCAGCAGCTTGACGAGACGGAGTATCGGCACAGATACGCAGTATTTT. It is translated as CASSLTRRSIGTDTQYF.

The J gene is TRBJ1-5, the V gene TRBV19; D uncertain. The germline CDR1 and CDR2 sequences are LNHDA and SQIVND (reference sequence). The V end lost 1 base, the J end lost 0 bases, and 13 bases lay between the germline ends. The length of the CDR3 is 17 residues. This chain's CDR3 is CASSIVFTVNSNQPQHF. The CDR3 DNA sequence: TGTGCCAGTAGTATAGTATTTACAGTCAATAGCAATCAGCCCCAGCATTTT.